One and the same sample provided the 30 T cell receptor beta chains below, sequenced in a study of CD8+ T cells in alopecia areata. The treatment: oral pan-JAK inhibitor, 5-10 mg twice daily. Reverse transcription of extracted RNA yielded cDNA, which provided the sequencing template. Using immunoSEQ multiplex PCR, the repertoire was profiled, and TCRdb retains in-frame clones only, with some absent. The sample lists approximately 170,000 clones; around 56% were seen once. The source was CD4+ T cells sorted from blood, collected at week 4, from a patient treated with tofacitinib. The receptors derive from a human donor with alopecia areata.

The chain employs TRBV20-1 and TRBJ2-3; D gene uncertain. Germline values: CDR1 DFQATT, CDR2 SNEGSKA (reference sequence). The CDR3 sequence is 11 residues long. V lost 3 bases, J lost 4 bases, and 5 bases lay in between. CDR3 bases: TGCAGTGCTAGTCCCTCAGATACGCAGTATTTT. Amino acids: CSASPSDTQYF.

The J gene is TRBJ1-2, the V gene TRBV27; weak D call: TRBD1 (6 bases). V lost 6 bases and J lost 6, with 14 bases in between. The CDR3 covers 13 residues. Germline CDR1 MNHEY, CDR2 SMNVEV (reference sequence). The CDR3 spells CASSRTGTHGYTF. Here the CDR3 DNA reads TGTGCCAGCAGCCGAACAGGGACCCATGGCTACACCTTC.

The chain combines TRBV29-1 with TRBJ1-3; 7 positions match TRBD1. Germline-derived CDR1 and CDR2 are SQVTM and ANQGSEA. CDR3 length equals 16 residues. The junction had 7 bases not matched to a gene; V was cut back by 0 bases and J by 2 bases. In nucleotides, the CDR3 is TGCAGCGTTGAAGATTTTACAGGGGATACTGGAAACACCATATATTTT. The encoded protein is CSVEDFTGDTGNTIYF.

This chain connects TRBV29-1 to TRBJ2-1, with D possibly TRBD2 on 5 matching bases. This CDR3 comprises 15 residues. Trimming stripped 8 bases from V and 0 bases from J, with 17 bases between. Germline V gene sequence: CDR1 SQVTM, CDR2 ANQGSEA. This CDR3 is CSSSPRISSYNEQFF. The CDR3 nucleotides read TGCAGCTCTAGCCCCAGGATTAGCTCCTACAATGAGCAGTTCTTC.

The CDR3 protein is CSVEASRFYNEQFF. Here the CDR3 DNA reads TGCAGCGTTGAAGCCTCCCGTTTCTACAATGAGCAGTTCTTC. The J gene is TRBJ2-1, the V gene TRBV29-1; no definite D call. This CDR3 contains 14 residues. Germline V gene data show CDR1 as SQVTM and CDR2 as ANQGSEA. V lost 1 base and J 3 bases, leaving 10 bases between the germline ends.

The genes are TRBV5-1 and TRBJ1-1; no clear D gene. Germline V lookup: CDR1 SGHRS, CDR2 YFSETQ. V was cut by 0 bases and J by 1 base, with 7 bases left in between. This CDR3 contains 14 residues. The CDR3 nucleotides read TGCGCCAGCAGCTTGGAGGTATCGAACACTGAAGCTTTCTTT. Encoded protein: CASSLEVSNTEAFF.

CDR3 DNA sequence: TGTGCCAGCAGCTTAACTAGCGGGCAGGATACGCAGTATTTT. It translates to CASSLTSGQDTQYF. The chain uses TRBV11-2 and TRBJ2-3, with 9 bases lining up with TRBD2. Trimming cost V 2 bases and J 6 bases; bases outside gene matches: 3. The germline CDR1 and CDR2 sequences are SGHAT and FQNNGV. This CDR3 has 14 amino acids. Full variable domain (missing parts from reference TRBV11-2 and TRBJ2-3): EAGVAQSPRYKIIEKRQSVAFWCNPISGHATLYWYQQILGQGPKLLIQFQNNGVVDDSQLPKDRFSAERLKGVDSTLKIQPAKLEDSAVYLCASSLTSGQDTQYFGPGTRLTVL.

In its sample, this clone was seen a few times. The rearrangement links TRBV25-1 to TRBJ2-2; no definite D call. CDR3 length equals 11 residues. Germline V lookup: CDR1 MGHDK, CDR2 SYGVNS. V gave up 8 bases and J gave up 2 bases, with 3 bases separating them. This CDR3 reads CASQNTGELFF. In nucleotides, the CDR3 is TGTGCCAGCCAAAACACCGGGGAGCTGTTTTTT.

J is TRBJ2-1 and V is TRBV11-3; the match to TRBD2 covers 12 bases. The V gene's germline CDR1 is SGHNT and CDR2 YENEEA. J gave up 5 bases and V 5 bases, and 1 base lay outside the gene matches. The CDR3 length is 14 residues. Here the CDR3 DNA reads TGTGCCAGCAGCCGGACTAGCGGGAACAATGAGCAGTTCTTC. It specifies CASSRTSGNNEQFF.

The chain has TRBV7-3 and TRBJ2-1; 9 bases are a match to TRBD2. This CDR3 is built from 15 residues. Germline CDR1 is SGHTA and CDR2 is FQGTGA. J was trimmed by 6 bases and V by 0 bases; bases with no gene match: 3. CDR3 amino acids: CASSLTASGVNEQFF. CDR3 sequence (DNA): TGTGCCAGCAGCTTAACGGCTAGCGGGGTCAATGAGCAGTTCTTC.

Concerning this clone: In the same sample, other DNA sequences code for this CDR3. The chain has TRBV5-1 and TRBJ2-5; D call uncertain. The V gene's germline CDR1 is SGHRS and CDR2 YFSETQ. The V end lost 0 bases, the J end lost 2 bases, and 2 bases lay between the germline ends. This CDR3 comprises 12 residues. CDR3 residues: CASSLVQETQYF. CDR3 sequence (DNA): TGCGCCAGCAGCTTGGTGCAAGAGACCCAGTACTTC.

This chain links TRBV30 with TRBJ1-2; no reliable D call. Germline CDR1 reads GTSNPN; CDR2 reads SVGIG (reference sequence). Trimming took 0 bases from V and 5 from J, leaving 13 bases between them. The CDR3 consists of 14 residues. The CDR3 reads CAWSVRGPRYGYTF. The CDR3 coding sequence is TGTGCCTGGAGTGTACGAGGGCCGAGATATGGCTACACCTTC.

V and J are TRBV5-1 and TRBJ2-3, with D perhaps TRBD1 or TRBD2 (5 bases each). Germline V gene lookup returns CDR1 SGHRS and CDR2 YFSETQ. The CDR3 has 15 residues. V lost 1 base and J lost 5, with 14 bases in between. Written as DNA, the CDR3 is TGCGCCAGCAGCTTGTCTGGGACCCGGGGAGATACGCAGTATTTT. This gives the protein CASSLSGTRGDTQYF.

V gene TRBV7-9 combines with J gene TRBJ1-2; D gene uncertain. From germline, CDR1 is SEHNR and CDR2 FQNEAQ (reference sequence). The ends were cut back, 2 bases at V and 8 bases at J, with 18 bases in the middle. The CDR3 has 15 amino acids. CDR3 amino acids: CASSLPAPRARGYTF. Here the CDR3 DNA reads TGTGCCAGCAGCTTACCAGCCCCAAGGGCACGGGGCTACACCTTC.

The genes are TRBV9 and TRBJ2-3; D not certain. CDR1 and CDR2 (germline): SGDLS, YYNGEE. This CDR3 has 14 residues. V dropped 0 bases and J dropped 7 bases, with 12 bases sitting between them. CDR3 sequence reads: CASSVAGVANTQYF. The CDR3 coding sequence is TGTGCCAGCAGCGTAGCTGGTGTAGCCAATACGCAGTATTTT.

V usage is TRBV30 and J usage is TRBJ2-7, with D possibly being TRBD1 (6 bases). Trimming took off 3 bases at V and 7 bases at J, with 13 bases between the two ends. This CDR3 comprises 12 residues. CDR1 is GTSNPN, CDR2 SVGIG, per germline (reference sequence). CDR3 residues: CAWRVGAREQYF. In nucleotides, the CDR3 is TGTGCCTGGAGAGTGGGGGCGAGAGAGCAGTACTTC.

The chain joins TRBV9 to TRBJ1-1; 8 nucleotides match TRBD1. CDR3 length: 13 residues. The trim removed 7 bases at V and 1 base at J, leaving 3 bases unmatched. Germline CDR1 is SGDLS and CDR2 is YYNGEE. DNA for the CDR3: TGTGCCAGCGGGGACAGGTGGAACACTGAAGCTTTCTTT. Translating it yields CASGDRWNTEAFF.

The rearrangement joins TRBV7-2 to TRBJ2-1; 13 bases match TRBD2. CDR3 length: 15 residues. Germline V lookup: CDR1 SGHTA, CDR2 FQGNSA. The J segment lost 7 bases and the V segment lost 3 bases, leaving 3 bases of the junction unmatched. The CDR3 DNA follows: TGTGCCAGCAGCTTTGGGACTAGCGGGATTAATGAGCAGTTCTTC. As protein: CASSFGTSGINEQFF.

Only one count was recorded for this clone. V usage is TRBV7-6 and J usage is TRBJ2-1; tentatively, D is TRBD1 (6 bases). Trimming removed 5 bases from V and 8 bases from J, with 19 bases in between. The CDR3 runs 15 residues. The germline V gene encodes CDR1 SGHVS and CDR2 FNYEAQ. CDR3 DNA sequence: TGTGCCAGCAGCCCCCAGGGACAATTCGGCGATGAGCAGTTCTTC. Amino acid sequence: CASSPQGQFGDEQFF.

The chain joins TRBV29-1 to TRBJ2-3; D may match TRBD1 or TRBD2 (5 bases each). The germline V gene has CDR1 SQVTM and CDR2 ANQGSEA. The CDR3 sequence is 14 residues long. V shed 3 bases and J shed 3 bases, with 13 bases lying between them. The CDR3 here is CSVEGEIRTDTQYF. In nucleotides, the CDR3 is TGCAGCGTTGAGGGGGAGATACGGACAGATACGCAGTATTTT.

J is TRBJ2-3 and V is TRBV7-3; 7 bases map to TRBD2. CDR3 length: 16 amino acids. Germline V lookup: CDR1 SGHTA, CDR2 FQGTGA. After removal of 5 bases from V and 3 bases from J, the junction contained 11 bases not matched to a gene. The CDR3 DNA is TGTGCCAGCAGCCCCCACCCCAGCGGGAAAACAGATACGCAGTATTTT. This gives the protein CASSPHPSGKTDTQYF.

V is TRBV11-3 and J is TRBJ2-1, with no clear D. The CDR3 is made up of 16 amino acids. CDR1 is SGHNT and CDR2 is YENEEA in the germline V gene. The germline V and J ends were trimmed by 3 bases and 0 bases, with 12 bases remaining between them. The CDR3 protein is CASSLGGPSSYNEQFF. The CDR3 nucleotides read TGTGCCAGCAGCTTGGGTGGCCCGAGCTCCTACAATGAGCAGTTCTTC. The full variable domain, its missing parts supplied by reference TRBV11-3 and TRBJ2-1, is EAGVVQSPRYKIIEKKQPVAFWCNPISGHNTLYWYLQNLGQGPELLIRYENEEAVDDSQLPKDRFSAERLKGVDSTLKIQPAELGDSAVYLCASSLGGPSSYNEQFFGPGTRLTVL.

This rearrangement joins TRBV2 to TRBJ2-1; 9 positions agree with TRBD1. This CDR3 spans 15 amino acids. V was pared by 7 bases and J by 4 bases, with 8 bases of the junction left unmatched. Germline CDR1 reads SNHLY; CDR2 reads FYNNEI. The CDR3 DNA follows: TGTGCCAGCACCGTACAGGGGGCTCTATACAATGAGCAGTTCTTC. Its translation is CASTVQGALYNEQFF.

This clone appeared a few times. The chain has TRBV15 and TRBJ2-3; 10 positions agree with TRBD2. CDR1 LNHNV and CDR2 YYDKDF come from the germline V gene (reference sequence). Trimming at V came to 11 bases and at J to 3 bases, leaving 11 bases not matched to a gene. CDR3 size: 15 residues. The CDR3 protein is CAAALAGVRTDTQYF. CDR3 nucleotides: TGTGCCGCAGCTCTAGCGGGAGTGAGGACAGATACGCAGTATTTT.

J is TRBJ2-7 and V is TRBV7-2, with D perhaps matching TRBD1 (5 bases). Germline V CDR1 and CDR2: SGHTA, FQGNSA. The CDR3 length is 15 residues. Trimming cost V 6 bases and J 3 bases, with 18 bases left between them. The CDR3 DNA follows: TGTGCCAGCAGTCAGGGAAACTCGAGACTCTACGAGCAGTACTTC. This translates into CASSQGNSRLYEQYF.

This clone was found a few times. The genes are TRBV29-1 and TRBJ2-3, with 10 bases matching TRBD1. This CDR3 comprises 16 residues. J was trimmed by 4 bases and V by 3 bases; bases with no gene match: 10. Germline CDR1 SQVTM, CDR2 ANQGSEA. The CDR3 is CSVEAGRDRGSDTQYF. For the CDR3, the DNA is TGCAGCGTTGAGGCTGGGCGGGACAGGGGCTCAGATACGCAGTATTTT.

A remark on this clone: This sample includes further DNA sequences coding for the same CDR3. V gene TRBV29-1 combines with J gene TRBJ2-3, with D unclear. CDR3 length: 10 amino acids. Germline assignment: CDR1 SQVTM and CDR2 ANQGSEA. The V end was cut by 4 bases, the J end by 6 bases, with 5 bases between. The CDR3 sequence is CSVGVDTQYF. The CDR3 coding sequence is TGCAGCGTTGGAGTGGATACGCAGTATTTT.

Only a few counts were recorded for this clone. The chain uses TRBV2 and TRBJ2-7; D unresolved. This CDR3 spans 11 amino acids. Deletions cut 2 bases from V and 7 bases from J, with 6 bases between. Germline V gene lookup returns CDR1 SNHLY and CDR2 FYNNEI. Here the CDR3 reads CASSEPGEQYF. The CDR3 bases are TGTGCCAGCAGTGAACCCGGAGAGCAGTACTTC.

The chain uses TRBV5-4 and TRBJ2-3; D could derive from TRBD1 or TRBD2 (5 bases each). Germline-derived CDR1 and CDR2 are SGHNT and YYREEE (reference sequence). V lost 4 bases and J 1 base, leaving 16 bases between the germline ends. CDR3 length equals 16 residues. CDR3 in DNA: TGTGCCAGCAGCGTCCCGGGACCAGTAGGCACAGATACGCAGTATTTT. Translation: CASSVPGPVGTDTQYF. The variable domain in full, completed from reference TRBV5-4 and TRBJ2-3, reads ETGVTQSPTHLIKTRGQQVTLRCSSQSGHNTVSWYQQALGQGPQFIFQYYREEENGRGNFPPRFSGLQFPNYSSELNVNALELDDSALYLCASSVPGPVGTDTQYFGPGTRLTVL.

This chain connects TRBV29-1 to TRBJ1-1; D perhaps matches TRBD1 (5 bases). The CDR3 consists of 12 residues. CDR1 is SQVTM and CDR2 is ANQGSEA in the germline V gene. V was trimmed by 7 bases and J by 6 bases, leaving 15 bases between them. CDR3 residues: CSGQFAGAEAFF. Here the CDR3 DNA reads TGCAGCGGCCAATTTGCGGGGGCTGAAGCTTTCTTT. Using reference TRBV29-1 and TRBJ1-1 for the parts outside the CDR3, the full variable domain is SAVISQKPSRDICQRGTSLTIQCQVDSQVTMMFWYRQQPGQSLTLIATANQGSEATYESGFVIDKFPISRPNLTFSTLTVSNMSPEDSSIYLCSGQFAGAEAFFGQGTRLTVV.